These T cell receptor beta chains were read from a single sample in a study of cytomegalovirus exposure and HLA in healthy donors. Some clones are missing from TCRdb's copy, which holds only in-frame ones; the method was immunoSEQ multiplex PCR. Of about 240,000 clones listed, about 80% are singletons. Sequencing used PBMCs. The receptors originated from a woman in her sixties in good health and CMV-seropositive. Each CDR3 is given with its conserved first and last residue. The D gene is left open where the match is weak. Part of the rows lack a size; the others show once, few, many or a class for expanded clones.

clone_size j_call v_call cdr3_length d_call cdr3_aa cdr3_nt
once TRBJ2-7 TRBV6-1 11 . CAAGRSYEQYF TGTGCGGCAGGGAGGTCCTACGAGCAGTACTTC
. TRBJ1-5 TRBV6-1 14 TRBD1 CASRGESGGQPQHF TGTGCCAGCAGGGGGGAGTCAGGGGGACAGCCCCAGCATTTT
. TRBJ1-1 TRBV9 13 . CASSVAGNTEAFF TGTGCCAGCAGCGTAGCCGGTAACACTGAAGCTTTCTTT
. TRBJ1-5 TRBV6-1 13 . CASITDRDQPQHF TGTGCCAGCATAACTGACAGAGATCAGCCCCAGCATTTT
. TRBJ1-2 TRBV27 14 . CASKPPGANYGYTF TGTGCCAGCAAGCCTCCGGGGGCTAACTATGGCTACACCTTC
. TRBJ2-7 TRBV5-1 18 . CASSLRLGYFQNSYEQYF TGCGCCAGCAGCTTGCGTCTCGGGTATTTTCAAAACTCCTACGAGCAGTACTTC
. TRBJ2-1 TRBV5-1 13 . CASSLDQGNEQFF TGCGCCAGCAGCCTAGACCAAGGCAATGAGCAGTTCTTC
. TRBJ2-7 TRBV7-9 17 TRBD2 CSSSPGLAGVSRGEQYF TGTTCCAGCAGCCCGGGACTAGCGGGAGTTTCGAGGGGGGAGCAGTACTTC
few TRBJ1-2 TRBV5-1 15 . CASSFAAGTGSGYTF TGCGCCAGCAGCTTCGCGGCCGGAACAGGGAGTGGCTACACCTTC
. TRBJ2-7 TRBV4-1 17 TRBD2 CASSQKPQGLVLYEQYF TGCGCCAGCAGCCAAAAACCCCAGGGACTAGTTTTGTACGAGCAGTACTTC
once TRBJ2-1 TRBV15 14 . CACSRDSRLDEQFF TGTGCCTGCTCCCGGGACTCGCGACTAGATGAGCAGTTCTTC
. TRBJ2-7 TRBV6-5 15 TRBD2 CASSYSSGSHGEQYF TGTGCCAGCAGTTACAGTAGCGGGAGTCACGGGGAGCAGTACTTC
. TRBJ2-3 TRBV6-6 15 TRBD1 CASSRGTGGTDTQYF TGTGCCAGCAGCCGCGGGACAGGGGGAACAGATACGCAGTATTTT
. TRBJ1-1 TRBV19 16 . CASRPLVSGMNTEAFF TGTGCCAGTAGACCCCTAGTGTCGGGGATGAACACTGAAGCTTTCTTT
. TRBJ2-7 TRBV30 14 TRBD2 CAWRDLTSGYEQYF TGTGCCTGGAGGGACCTCACTAGCGGATACGAGCAGTACTTC
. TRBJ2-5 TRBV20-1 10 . CSALSETQYF TGCAGTGCCCTTAGTGAGACCCAGTACTTC
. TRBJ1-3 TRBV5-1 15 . CASRETGYSGNTIYF TGCGCCAGCAGGGAGACAGGATACTCTGGAAACACCATATATTTT
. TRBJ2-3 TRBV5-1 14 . CASSLDRVTDTQYF TGCGCCAGCAGCTTGGACAGGGTCACAGATACGCAGTATTTT
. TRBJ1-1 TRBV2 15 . CASSGSGVRNTEAFF TGTGCCAGCAGTGGTTCGGGGGTTAGGAACACTGAAGCTTTCTTT